This passage covers 17 T cell receptor beta chains from one sample sequenced in a study of response to subunit inactivated influenza vaccine. TCRdb re-derived calls from the RT-PCR reads in MiXCR, one entry per CDR3 protein. The sample has 860,000 or so distinct CDR3 sequences, around 20% seen once; the top ten hold 9.5% to 13%. This material consisted of PBMCs from blood, taken less than 6 days after vaccination. These receptors were taken from a man aged 45 to 65 who received an inactivated influenza vaccine.

The sample holds one count of this clonotype. The gene calls are TRBV11-2 and TRBJ2-5; 9 positions agree with TRBD1. Trimming at V came to 5 bases and at J to 5 bases, leaving 9 bases not matched to a gene. Germline lookup yields CDR1 SGHAT and CDR2 FQNNGV. The CDR3 is 15 amino acids. CDR3 sequence (DNA): TGTGCCAGCAGCCTATGGGACAGGGTGATCGAGACCCAGTACTTC. The encoded protein is CASSLWDRVIETQYF.

A single count supports this clonotype. This chain joins TRBV30 and TRBJ2-3, with a tentative D call TRBD2 (5 bases). The CDR3 runs 12 residues. CDR1 is GTSNPN and CDR2 is SVGIG in the germline V gene (reference sequence). V gave up 4 bases and J gave up 2 bases, with 7 bases separating them. CDR3 loop: CAWNGNTDTQYF. The CDR3 nucleotides read TGTGCCTGGAACGGGAACACAGATACGCAGTATTTT.

A few counts support this clonotype. The CDR3 loop reads CSAPRTGGQQETQYF. In nucleotides, the CDR3 is TGCAGTGCTCCAAGGACAGGCGGCCAACAAGAGACCCAGTACTTC. The V call is TRBV20-1, the J call TRBJ2-5; 7 positions agree with TRBD1. The CDR3 has 15 residues. Trimming took 5 bases from V and 2 from J; bases not matched to a gene: 11. Germline values: CDR1 DFQATT, CDR2 SNEGSKA (reference sequence).

This chain links TRBV5-1 with TRBJ1-6; maybe TRBD1 (5 bases). The CDR3 has 14 residues. Trimming left V 1 base short and J 7 bases short, with 9 bases between. Per germline, CDR1 SGHRS and CDR2 YFSETQ. The CDR3 is CASSLTEGNSPLHF. CDR3 DNA: TGCGCCAGCAGCTTGACAGAGGGGAATTCACCCCTCCACTTT.

Turning to this clonotype: Germline is not matched at one junction end, which may reflect a read error. The rearrangement uses TRBV7-7 and TRBJ2-1; TRBD2 matches 8 bases. Germline V gene sequence: CDR1 SSHAT, CDR2 FNYEAQ (reference sequence). This CDR3 is built from 15 residues. The CDR3 DNA sequence: TGTGCTAGCAGCATCGGACTAGCACTATACAATGAGCAGTTCTTC. Translated: CASSIGLALYNEQFF.

The table lists this clonotype with many counts. One end of the junction varies from germline; a read error may be responsible. The chain couples TRBV7-7 to TRBJ2-2; D is tentatively TRBD1 or TRBD2 (7 bases each). The CDR3 contains 15 residues. The germline V gene has CDR1 SSHAT and CDR2 FNYEAQ (reference sequence). CDR3 amino acids: CASSGAAGGSGELFF. CDR3 DNA: TGTGCTAGCAGCGGGGCCGCAGGGGGTTCCGGGGAGCTGTTTTTT.

The chain carries TRBV6-1 and TRBJ2-1, with D possibly matching TRBD2 (5 bases). CDR1 MNHNS and CDR2 SASEGT come from the germline V gene. V was shortened by 6 bases and J by 9 bases, with 18 bases between the two germline ends. This CDR3 comprises 14 residues. Here the CDR3 reads CASSTGYVSSEQFF. As DNA, the CDR3 is TGTGCCAGCAGCACGGGGTATGTGTCTAGTGAGCAGTTCTTC.

This sequence joins TRBV4-1 and TRBJ2-4; TRBD2 matches at 10 bases. This CDR3 has 21 amino acids. The V gene end was trimmed by 1 base and the J gene end by 1 base; junction bases not matched to a gene: 16. In germline, CDR1 is MGHRA, CDR2 YSYEKL. The CDR3 is CASSQGVASGSSRVAKNIQYF. The CDR3 region has the DNA TGCGCCAGCAGCCAAGGAGTGGCTAGCGGGAGTAGTAGGGTGGCCAAAAACATTCAGTACTTC.

This clonotype was recorded a few times. The chain combines TRBV18 with TRBJ2-7; D is perhaps TRBD1 or TRBD2 (7 bases each). The V gene lost 8 bases and the J gene lost 3 bases, with 17 bases spanning the gap. CDR1 and CDR2 (germline): KGHSH, LQKENI. The CDR3 is 14 residues long. The CDR3 DNA sequence: TGTGCCAGCCGACCTCAGCGGGACAGCTACGAGCAGTACTTC. This translates into CASRPQRDSYEQYF.

This clonotype was seen just once. V is TRBV20-1 and J is TRBJ2-7, with 9 positions matching TRBD2. Per the germline V gene, CDR1 is DFQATT and CDR2 is SNEGSKA (reference sequence). The CDR3 is made up of 16 amino acids. Trimming at V came to 0 bases and at J to 3 bases, leaving 9 bases not matched to a gene. DNA for the CDR3: TGCAGTGCTAGAGATGCTATGCCTAGCGGGAACTACGAGCAGTACTTC. The encoded protein is CSARDAMPSGNYEQYF.

The sample holds a few counts of this clonotype. The chain combines TRBV30 with TRBJ2-1; TRBD2 matches 7 bases. V shed 0 bases and J 8 bases; nucleotides not matched to a gene: 10. Germline CDR1 reads GTSNPN; CDR2 reads SVGIG (reference sequence). The CDR3 runs 15 residues. CDR3 region: CAWSVGPGGIYEQFF. For the CDR3, the DNA is TGTGCCTGGAGTGTAGGACCGGGAGGTATCTATGAGCAGTTCTTC.

CDR3 protein: CSARAGTGWSDTQYF. DNA for the CDR3: TGCAGTGCTAGAGCCGGGACAGGGTGGTCAGATACGCAGTATTTT. The rearrangement links TRBV20-1 to TRBJ2-3; TRBD1 matches at 9 bases. This CDR3 contains 15 residues. From germline, CDR1 is DFQATT and CDR2 SNEGSKA (reference sequence). J gave up 4 bases and V 1 base, and 6 bases lay outside the gene matches.

This clonotype was seen only a few times. The chain links TRBV6-1 to TRBJ2-3; D not resolved. V shed 4 bases and J shed 2 bases, with 4 bases lying between them. Germline CDR1 and CDR2: MNHNS and SASEGT. The CDR3 spans 12 residues. Here the CDR3 DNA reads TGTGCCAGCAGTGCGACCACAGATACGCAGTATTTT. Translation: CASSATTDTQYF.

The genes are TRBV6-1 and TRBJ1-1; perhaps TRBD1 as D (6 bases). V was pared by 6 bases and J by 0 bases, with 11 bases between. The CDR3 is 14 amino acids. Germline CDR1 reads MNHNS; CDR2 reads SASEGT. CDR3 DNA sequence: TGTGCCAGCAGACCGAACAGGGTGAACACTGAAGCTTTCTTT. Translation: CASRPNRVNTEAFF.

This clonotype has only one observation. The rearrangement joins TRBV20-1 to TRBJ2-1; D may correspond to TRBD1 or TRBD2 (5 bases each). V gave up 2 bases and J gave up 4 bases, with 15 bases separating them. CDR1 DFQATT and CDR2 SNEGSKA come from the germline V gene (reference sequence). The CDR3 has 15 amino acids. The CDR3 DNA reads as TGCAGTGCTAGATATGGGGGAGTTCTTTACAATGAGCAGTTCTTC. Amino acid sequence: CSARYGGVLYNEQFF.

This clonotype was detected ten times or more. This chain joins TRBV7-2 and TRBJ2-3; D is unresolved. V was trimmed by 2 bases and J by 3 bases, leaving 6 bases between them. The CDR3 is made up of 13 amino acids. CDR1 SGHTA and CDR2 FQGNSA come from the germline V gene. As DNA, the CDR3 is TGTGCCAGCAGCTTAACAGAGACAGATACGCAGTATTTT. Protein: CASSLTETDTQYF.

This clonotype was detected only a few times. V usage is TRBV30 and J usage is TRBJ2-3, with TRBD2 matching over 8 bases. The CDR3 has 15 residues. The germline CDR1 and CDR2 sequences are GTSNPN and SVGIG (reference sequence). Trimming cost V 3 bases and J 2 bases; bases outside gene matches: 7. The CDR3 reads CAWSAIAGLTDTQYF. The CDR3 DNA reads as TGTGCCTGGAGCGCAATAGCGGGACTCACAGATACGCAGTATTTT.